This is a list of T cell receptor beta chains from one sample in a study of cytomegalovirus exposure and HLA in healthy donors. Using immunoSEQ multiplex PCR, the repertoire was profiled, and TCRdb retains in-frame clones only, with some absent. The repertoire holds over 150,000 clones, with around 82% as singletons. Sequencing was performed on PBMCs. The receptors come from a woman in her twenties or thirties in good health and CMV-seronegative. The CDR3 runs from the conserved cysteine through the conserved F or W. The order of the fields is J gene, clone size, D gene, V gene, CDR3 protein, CDR3 DNA. A D gene is named only where the DNA matches it firmly. Rows may omit the clone size; those that give it use once, few, many or a size class.

J: TRBJ1-1; size: NA; D: NA; V: TRBV27; CDR3: CASSLWGEPEAFF; DNA: TGTGCCAGCAGTTTATGGGGAGAGCCTGAAGCTTTCTTT
J: TRBJ2-5; size: NA; D: NA; V: TRBV13; CDR3: CASSLLVSETQYF; DNA: TGTGCCAGCAGCTTATTAGTCTCAGAGACCCAGTACTTC
J: TRBJ2-2; size: NA; D: NA; V: TRBV18; CDR3: CASSPVGVMNTGELFF; DNA: TGTGCCAGCTCACCCGTCGGGGTCATGAACACCGGGGAGCTGTTTTTT
J: TRBJ1-1; size: NA; D: NA; V: TRBV7-9; CDR3: CASSSGAEAFF; DNA: TGTGCCAGCAGCTCGGGAGCTGAAGCTTTCTTT
J: TRBJ1-4; size: once; D: NA; V: TRBV18; CDR3: CASSLPASRGEKLFF; DNA: TGTGCCAGCTCACTACCGGCCTCTAGGGGTGAAAAACTGTTTTTT
J: TRBJ1-5; size: once; D: NA; V: TRBV21-1; CDR3: CASSSQPQRSNQPQHF; DNA: TGTGCCAGCAGCTCACAACCTCAGAGGAGCAATCAGCCCCAGCATTTT
J: TRBJ1-2; size: NA; D: TRBD1; V: TRBV7-8; CDR3: CASSPDRERNYGYTF; DNA: TGTGCCAGCAGCCCCGACAGGGAGAGGAACTATGGCTACACCTTC
J: TRBJ1-2; size: many; D: TRBD1; V: TRBV10-2; CDR3: CASRRGTGAGYTF; DNA: TGCGCCAGCAGACGGGGGACAGGGGCTGGCTACACCTTC
J: TRBJ1-6; size: NA; D: TRBD1; V: TRBV18; CDR3: CASSPRRDRGSPLHF; DNA: TGTGCCAGCTCACCAAGGCGGGACAGGGGATCACCCCTCCACTTT
J: TRBJ2-5; size: NA; D: TRBD2; V: TRBV19; CDR3: CASSRAGGLPGPQYF; DNA: TGTGCCAGTAGTCGAGCGGGGGGGCTCCCAGGGCCCCAGTACTTC
J: TRBJ2-2; size: NA; D: NA; V: TRBV10-3; CDR3: CAISEQPANTGELFF; DNA: TGTGCCATCAGTGAACAGCCTGCGAACACCGGGGAGCTGTTTTTT
J: TRBJ1-4; size: NA; D: NA; V: TRBV30; CDR3: CASQTAVFEKLFF; DNA: TGTGCCTCCCAAACAGCGGTTTTTGAAAAACTGTTTTTT
J: TRBJ2-2; size: NA; D: TRBD2; V: TRBV4-1; CDR3: CASSHQREGGELFF; DNA: TGCGCCAGCAGCCACCAACGGGAGGGCGGGGAGCTGTTTTTT
J: TRBJ2-2; size: NA; D: TRBD2; V: TRBV4-1; CDR3: CASSQASGPWTGELFF; DNA: TGCGCCAGCAGCCAGGCTAGCGGGCCATGGACCGGGGAGCTGTTTTTT
J: TRBJ1-2; size: few; D: TRBD1; V: TRBV5-1; CDR3: CASSFNRGYDYGYTF; DNA: TGCGCCAGCAGCTTCAACAGGGGCTACGACTATGGCTACACCTTC
J: TRBJ2-3; size: NA; D: NA; V: TRBV11-3; CDR3: CASKTKTDTQYF; DNA: TGTGCCAGCAAGACTAAGACAGATACGCAGTATTTT
J: TRBJ2-5; size: NA; D: TRBD1; V: TRBV7-2; CDR3: CASSVRRTGNQETQYF; DNA: TGTGCCAGCAGCGTCCGGAGGACAGGGAACCAAGAGACCCAGTACTTC
J: TRBJ2-1; size: NA; D: NA; V: TRBV19; CDR3: CASSIGQGYYNEQFF; DNA: TGTGCCAGTAGTATTGGGCAGGGGTACTACAATGAGCAGTTCTTC
J: TRBJ1-2; size: NA; D: TRBD1; V: TRBV16; CDR3: CASSLRTGSFGYTF; DNA: TGTGCCAGCAGCCTGAGGACAGGGTCTTTTGGCTACACCTTC
J: TRBJ2-7; size: few; D: NA; V: TRBV11-2; CDR3: CASSLAGPYEQYF; DNA: TGTGCCAGCAGCTTAGCGGGTCCCTACGAGCAGTACTTC
J: TRBJ1-1; size: once; D: NA; V: TRBV5-1; CDR3: CASSLGAWAGVLTEAFF; DNA: TGCGCCAGCAGCTTGGGGGCTTGGGCAGGGGTTTTGACTGAAGCTTTCTTT
J: TRBJ1-1; size: NA; D: TRBD1; V: TRBV27; CDR3: CASSRGQGAGNTEAFF; DNA: TGTGCCAGCAGCCGGGGACAGGGGGCGGGGAACACTGAAGCTTTCTTT
J: TRBJ2-1; size: NA; D: TRBD2; V: TRBV30; CDR3: CAWSVVAGDNEQFF; DNA: TGTGCCTGGAGTGTAGTAGCGGGCGACAATGAGCAGTTCTTC
J: TRBJ1-3; size: once; D: NA; V: TRBV18; CDR3: CASSLLQGYLSGNTIYF; DNA: TGTGCCAGCTCACTTCTACAGGGATACCTGTCTGGAAACACCATATATTTT
J: TRBJ2-1; size: NA; D: TRBD2; V: TRBV11-2; CDR3: CASSLGGGDYNEQFF; DNA: TGTGCCAGCAGCTTAGGCGGGGGGGACTACAATGAGCAGTTCTTC